This section outlines one T cell receptor beta chain sequence together with its context. Germline assignment: CDR1 SGHVS and CDR2 FNYEAQ. With 5 bases clipped from V and 0 bases from J, the junction kept 16 bases outside the gene matches. The CDR3 sequence is 21 residues long. MiXCR, run by TCRdb on the PCR reads, gives a single entry per CDR3 protein. The sample lists about 13,000 distinct CDR3 sequences, roughly 51% seen once, with about a third in the top ten. The source of the sample is a study of tumor-infiltrating lymphocytes in oesophageal squamous cell carcinoma. Input material: esophageal tumor tissue. V is TRBV7-6 and J is TRBJ2-4, with 13 bases fitting TRBD2. This TCR derives from a male donor with esophageal squamous cell carcinoma. CDR3 coding DNA: TGTGCCAGCAGCCCCACGACTAGCGGGGGGTCAGACCCTCTAGCCAAAAACATTCAGTACTTC. It encodes CASSPTTSGGSDPLAKNIQYF.